This passage covers 31 T cell receptor beta chains from one sample sequenced in a study of shared clonotypes between healthy human individuals. The data were produced by immunoSEQ multiplex PCR, yet TCRdb's version contains in-frame clones alone and is incomplete. This table holds some 300,000 clones, over 70% found once. The sequenced sample was memory CD4+ T cells sorted from blood. Subset indicated: CD45RA-negative fraction. Every receptor here comes from a man aged 25 to 40 in good health.

The chain links TRBV5-8 to TRBJ2-1; D gene ambiguous. This CDR3 contains 16 residues. Trimming stripped 2 bases from V and 9 bases from J, with 21 bases between. Germline V gene lookup returns CDR1 SGHTS and CDR2 YDEGEE. The DNA for the CDR3 is TGTGCCAGCAGCTTCGGCGGAGCGAGTTTCCTAGGTGAGCAGTTCTTC. Translation: CASSFGGASFLGEQFF.

The chain joins TRBV25-1 to TRBJ2-7; D possibly uses TRBD1 or TRBD2 (6 bases each). The V and J ends lost 4 bases and 0 bases respectively, with 13 bases between them. This CDR3 contains 15 residues. Germline CDR1 MGHDK, CDR2 SYGVNS. CDR3 region: CASSGGGRSSYEQYF. In DNA form, the CDR3 reads TGTGCCAGCAGTGGTGGGGGGCGGAGCTCCTACGAGCAGTACTTC.

At least ten counts were recorded for this clone. The chain couples TRBV19 to TRBJ2-6; 12 nucleotides match TRBD1. This CDR3 is 18 amino acids long. CDR1 is LNHDA, CDR2 SQIVND, per germline (reference sequence). Trimming took 7 bases from V and 2 from J; bases not matched to a gene: 9. For the CDR3, the DNA is TGTGCCAGTAATTTGGGACAGGGGGCTTTGGCTGGGGCCAACGTCCTGACTTTC. Protein product: CASNLGQGALAGANVLTF.

J is TRBJ2-7 and V is TRBV7-2; no definite D call. The CDR3 totals 13 residues. Germline CDR1 reads SGHTA; CDR2 reads FQGNSA. Trimming removed 1 base at V and 4 bases at J, with 8 bases between. The CDR3 sequence: CASSLGIGYEQYF. In DNA, the CDR3 is TGTGCCAGCAGCTTAGGGATTGGGTACGAGCAGTACTTC.

The chain is built from TRBV11-2 and TRBJ2-7, with 9 nucleotides matching TRBD1. Germline CDR1 and CDR2: SGHAT and FQNNGV. The CDR3 has 15 amino acids. Trimming cost V 5 bases and J 2 bases; bases outside gene matches: 7. The CDR3 spells CASSRGQGKTYEQYF. The CDR3 region has the DNA TGTGCCAGCAGCCGGGGACAGGGTAAAACCTACGAGCAGTACTTC.

This clone occurred a few times. Other nucleotide sequences from this sample produce the same CDR3. The V call is TRBV5-1, the J call TRBJ2-3, with D unclear. Germline V CDR1 and CDR2: SGHRS, YFSETQ. The CDR3 is made up of 13 amino acids. V lost 4 bases and J lost 6, with 12 bases in between. For the CDR3, the DNA is TGCGCCAGCAGCCTCGACGGAAGGGATACGCAGTATTTT. Translation gives CASSLDGRDTQYF.

This clone was detected a few times. The V call is TRBV19, the J call TRBJ1-3, with 7 bases identical to TRBD1. This CDR3 comprises 15 residues. The V gene's germline CDR1 is LNHDA and CDR2 SQIVND (reference sequence). V lost 6 bases to trimming and J lost 4 bases; unmatched junction nucleotides: 9. CDR3 region: CASRNRQGSGNTIYF. The CDR3 bases are TGTGCCAGTAGGAACCGACAGGGATCCGGAAACACCATATATTTT.

This sequence joins TRBV5-1 and TRBJ1-2; D remains unclear. The CDR3 spans 14 residues. The V end lost 1 base, the J end lost 6 bases, and 13 bases lay between the germline ends. CDR1 SGHRS and CDR2 YFSETQ come from the germline V gene. Here the CDR3 DNA reads TGCGCCAGCAGCTTGACCGGCCTCGGAGATGGCTACACCTTC. As protein: CASSLTGLGDGYTF.

The chain couples TRBV19 to TRBJ1-5; D unclear. Germline V gene sequence: CDR1 LNHDA, CDR2 SQIVND (reference sequence). Between the trimmed V and J ends, which lost 2 bases and 0 bases, there was a span of 11 bases. CDR3 length: 16 residues. The DNA of the CDR3 is TGTGCCAGTAGTATAACGTCAGGAGTTAGCAATCAGCCCCAGCATTTT. Protein product: CASSITSGVSNQPQHF.

This chain connects TRBV5-5 to TRBJ2-2; 12 nucleotides align to TRBD2. The CDR3 contains 18 residues. Germline V gene data show CDR1 as SGHKS and CDR2 as YYEKEE (reference sequence). V lost 0 bases and J lost 1; bases outside the gene matches: 4. The CDR3 spells CASSLGLAGGMNTGELFF. For the CDR3, the DNA is TGTGCCAGCAGCTTGGGGCTAGCGGGAGGGATGAACACCGGGGAGCTGTTTTTT. Full variable domain (outside the CDR3, taken from reference TRBV5-5 and TRBJ2-2): DAGVTQSPTHLIKTRGQQVTLRCSPISGHKSVSWYQQVLGQGPQFIFQYYEKEERGRGNFPDRFSARQFPNYSSELNVNALLLGDSALYLCASSLGLAGGMNTGELFFGEGSRLTVL.

The chain is built from TRBV5-4 and TRBJ2-5, with 8 bases that match TRBD1. Germline loops: CDR1 SGHNT, CDR2 YYREEE (reference sequence). This CDR3 comprises 17 residues. V lost 2 bases, J lost 5 bases, and 14 bases stayed unmatched. The CDR3 region is CASSLETGAGTRETQYF. The DNA for the CDR3 is TGTGCCAGCAGCTTAGAGACAGGGGCGGGGACAAGGGAGACCCAGTACTTC.

This chain joins TRBV2 and TRBJ1-1; no clear D gene. The CDR3 length is 17 residues. Germline CDR1 is SNHLY and CDR2 is FYNNEI. V was pared by 7 bases and J by 2 bases, with 23 bases between. The CDR3 loop is CASTKEAPGVANTEAFF. Here the CDR3 DNA reads TGTGCCAGCACTAAGGAGGCCCCCGGGGTAGCTAACACTGAAGCTTTCTTT.

The chain joins TRBV10-3 to TRBJ2-7, with D maybe TRBD1 (6 bases). V lost 2 bases and J 1 base, leaving 12 bases between the germline ends. The germline V gene has CDR1 ENHRY and CDR2 SYGVKD. The CDR3 has 15 amino acids. CDR3 sequence (DNA): TGTGCCATCAGTGAGGTCGGTCAGGGGTCCTACGAGCAGTACTTC. Its protein is CAISEVGQGSYEQYF.

The gene calls are TRBV2 and TRBJ2-3; the match to TRBD1 covers 7 bases. Germline V gene data show CDR1 as SNHLY and CDR2 as FYNNEI. The junction had 6 bases not matched to a gene; V was cut back by 5 bases and J by 4 bases. This CDR3 comprises 14 residues. Here the CDR3 reads CASSLDRAADTQYF. In DNA form, the CDR3 reads TGTGCCAGCAGTCTTGACAGGGCCGCAGATACGCAGTATTTT.

The chain employs TRBV4-1 and TRBJ2-7; 9 nucleotides agree with TRBD1. The ends lost 6 bases at V and 4 bases at J; junction bases unmatched: 10. This CDR3 comprises 15 residues. The germline V gene encodes CDR1 MGHRA and CDR2 YSYEKL. CDR3 loop: CASSPPGQGLYEQYF. As DNA, the CDR3 is TGCGCCAGCAGTCCTCCGGGACAGGGATTATACGAGCAGTACTTC.

This clone was picked up a small number of times. The rearrangement links TRBV4-3 to TRBJ1-5; 8 bases match TRBD1. The germline gives CDR1 LGHNA, CDR2 YSLEER. The CDR3 is made up of 16 amino acids. V was pared by 0 bases and J by 5 bases, with 6 bases of the junction left unmatched. CDR3 nucleotides: TGCGCCAGCAGCCAAGATTATCCAGGGGGCGATCAGCCCCAGCATTTT. It yields the protein CASSQDYPGGDQPQHF.

In its sample, this clone was seen a few times. J is TRBJ2-4 and V is TRBV9; D is possibly TRBD1 (6 bases). V lost 3 bases to trimming and J lost 1 base, with 17 bases between them. This CDR3 region has 17 residues. Germline CDR1 and CDR2: SGDLS and YYNGEE. The CDR3 loop is CASSAGRRQGAKNIQYF. The DNA for the CDR3 is TGTGCCAGCAGCGCCGGCCGCCGGCAGGGGGCCAAAAACATTCAGTACTTC. Complete variable domain (other parts from reference TRBV9 and TRBJ2-4): DSGVTQTPKHLITATGQRVTLRCSPRSGDLSVYWYQQSLDQGLQFLIQYYNGEERAKGNILERFSAQQFPDLHSELNLSSLELGDSALYFCASSAGRRQGAKNIQYFGAGTRLSVL.

This clone was recorded at least ten times. The chain uses TRBV30 and TRBJ1-1, with 8 nucleotides matching TRBD1. Looked up from germline, CDR1 is GTSNPN and CDR2 is SVGIG (reference sequence). J gave up 6 bases and V 3 bases, and 12 bases lay outside the gene matches. The CDR3 length is 15 residues. CDR3 amino acids: CAWSHAQGALSEAFF. CDR3 DNA: TGTGCCTGGAGCCACGCTCAGGGGGCGCTTTCTGAAGCTTTCTTT.

The chain links TRBV19 to TRBJ1-1, with 8 bases fitting TRBD1. CDR3 length equals 15 residues. With V trimmed by 5 bases and J by 1 base, 6 bases remained unmatched. Germline lookup yields CDR1 LNHDA and CDR2 SQIVND (reference sequence). The CDR3 loop reads CASSARGTGNTEAFF. The CDR3 DNA follows: TGTGCCAGTAGTGCGCGGGGGACAGGGAACACTGAAGCTTTCTTT.

This CDR3 is CASSSPGTAYTDTQYF. CDR3 DNA sequence: TGTGCCAGCAGTAGCCCCGGGACAGCTTACACAGATACGCAGTATTTT. The chain uses TRBV28 and TRBJ2-3; 7 positions match TRBD1. The ends lost 5 bases at V and 2 bases at J; junction bases unmatched: 10. The germline V gene encodes CDR1 MDHEN and CDR2 SYDVKM. This CDR3 spans 16 amino acids.

V is TRBV6-5 and J is TRBJ2-3, with 13 bases fitting TRBD2. CDR3 length: 15 amino acids. V gave up 6 bases and J gave up 6 bases; unmatched junction bases: 6. The germline V gene encodes CDR1 MNHEY and CDR2 SVGAGI. The DNA for the CDR3 is TGTGCCAGCAGCCGGACTAGCGGGAGACCGGATACGCAGTATTTT. Amino acids: CASSRTSGRPDTQYF.

CDR3 in DNA: TGTGCCAGCAGTGCCGACAGGTTCTCCTACGAGCAGTACTTC. It yields the protein CASSADRFSYEQYF. This chain links TRBV6-1 with TRBJ2-7; tentative D call: TRBD1 (6 bases). Trimming removed 4 bases from V and 0 bases from J, with 10 bases in between. The CDR3 is 14 amino acids. CDR1 MNHNS and CDR2 SASEGT come from the germline V gene.

The rearrangement uses TRBV21-1 and TRBJ2-5; the table's TRBD2 call for D was not verified on the DNA. TRBV21-1 is deemed a pseudogene. CDR3 length: 12 residues. The CDR3 DNA reads TGTGCCAGCTACCCCTGGAGGGAGACCCAGTACTTC. Protein product: CASYPWRETQYF.

This rearrangement joins TRBV5-1 to TRBJ1-1; no definite D call. This CDR3 has 15 amino acids. Germline CDR1 reads SGHRS; CDR2 reads YFSETQ. Trimming took 0 bases from V and 0 from J, leaving 9 bases between them. The CDR3 reads CASSLDNFMNTEAFF. CDR3 in DNA: TGCGCCAGCAGCTTGGACAACTTTATGAACACTGAAGCTTTCTTT. Based on the CDR3 plus reference TRBV5-1 and TRBJ1-1, the full variable domain is KAGVTQTPRYLIKTRGQQVTLSCSPISGHRSVSWYQQTPGQGLQFLFEYFSETQRNKGNFPGRFSGRQFSNSRSEMNVSTLELGDSALYLCASSLDNFMNTEAFFGQGTRLTVV.

This rearrangement joins TRBV15 to TRBJ1-1; D is unclear. V lost 0 bases, J lost 5 bases, and 16 bases lay in between. The CDR3 spans 16 residues. Germline V gene lookup returns CDR1 LNHNV and CDR2 YYDKDF (reference sequence). The CDR3 DNA reads TGTGCCACCAGCAGAGATAAAGGGTTGGGGAGGACTGAAGCTTTCTTT. Residues: CATSRDKGLGRTEAFF.

The chain joins TRBV7-2 to TRBJ2-7; D possibly corresponds to TRBD2 (5 bases). This CDR3 is built from 13 residues. Per germline, CDR1 SGHTA and CDR2 FQGNSA. Trimming cost V 2 bases and J 2 bases, with 7 bases left between them. CDR3 residues: CASSLSEAYEQYF. In DNA, the CDR3 is TGTGCCAGCAGCTTATCGGAGGCCTACGAGCAGTACTTC. Drawing the rest from reference TRBV7-2 and TRBJ2-7, the complete variable domain is GAGVSQSPSNKVTEKGKDVELRCDPISGHTALYWYRQSLGQGLEFLIYFQGNSAPDKSGLPSDRFSAERTGGSVSTLTIQRTQQEDSAVYLCASSLSEAYEQYFGPGTRLTVT.

This chain connects TRBV18 to TRBJ2-7; D is unresolved. The CDR3 consists of 15 residues. The ends were cut back, 2 bases at V and 6 bases at J, with 17 bases in the middle. Germline CDR1 and CDR2: KGHSH and LQKENI. In DNA form, the CDR3 reads TGTGCCAGCTCACCAAGCGTCCCCCCAGGCCGCGAGCAGTACTTC. This translates into CASSPSVPPGREQYF.

The chain joins TRBV25-1 to TRBJ2-2; D is ambiguous. This CDR3 spans 13 amino acids. Trimming removed 5 bases from V and 1 base from J, with 5 bases in between. The germline gives CDR1 MGHDK, CDR2 SYGVNS. The CDR3 reads CASSLVNTGELFF. CDR3 DNA: TGTGCCAGCAGTTTAGTGAACACCGGGGAGCTGTTTTTT.

This chain links TRBV6-5 with TRBJ2-7; D is possibly TRBD1 (5 bases). Germline loops: CDR1 MNHEY, CDR2 SVGAGI. This CDR3 region has 14 residues. Trimming removed 4 bases at V and 3 bases at J, with 13 bases between. The CDR3 region is CASSSAGQGYEQYF. The CDR3 bases are TGTGCCAGCAGTTCCGCAGGGCAAGGCTACGAGCAGTACTTC.

This clone was seen a single time. CDR3 loop: CASRSDRSSYEQYF. The DNA of the CDR3 is TGTGCCAGCAGATCCGACAGGTCCTCCTACGAGCAGTACTTC. The rearrangement joins TRBV6-5 to TRBJ2-7; D possibly corresponds to TRBD1 (6 bases). The CDR3 is made up of 14 amino acids. Per the germline V gene, CDR1 is MNHEY and CDR2 is SVGAGI. V dropped 6 bases and J dropped 0 bases, with 12 bases sitting between them.

This clone has a handful of counts. The chain carries TRBV29-1 and TRBJ2-2; D tentatively reads TRBD1 or TRBD2 (5 bases each). The CDR3 runs 14 residues. Trimming removed 7 bases from V and 4 bases from J, with 16 bases in between. Germline V gene sequence: CDR1 SQVTM, CDR2 ANQGSEA. CDR3 in amino acids: CSAGGGSGTGELFF. The CDR3 DNA follows: TGCAGCGCCGGTGGGGGAAGTGGCACCGGGGAGCTGTTTTTT.